This T cell receptor beta chain comes out of a study of blood T cell repertoires in COVID-19. Overall study: Samples came from the United States, Italy and Spain, spanning acute and convalescent COVID-19. From T cells, B-cell-depleted T cells, or PBMCs came the material, which was cDNA or gDNA.

The table lists this clone with a count of one. Germline V gene sequence: CDR1 LNHNV, CDR2 YYDKDF (reference sequence). The CDR3 loop spans 15 amino acids. Trimming cost V 0 bases and J 5 bases; bases outside gene matches: 5. Authors' analysis steps: Using reference gene primer amplification, nucleated cell counts were estimated. Clones were read by immunoSEQ multiplex PCR, and TCRdb kept only the in-frame ones, dropping some. V and J calls and clone size come straight from that table; D and trimming were deduced from the DNA. This table has about 160,000 clones, about 87% appearing once. During active infection, Seattle patients enrolled and were then monitored through disease.

This clonotype originated in a woman in her seventies with COVID-19, enrolled during active disease. The chain carries TRBV15 and TRBJ2-7; 9 positions agree with TRBD1. Sequencing was performed on peripheral blood. The CDR3 loop reads CATSRDAGQGNEQYF. CDR3 nucleotide sequence: TGTGCCACCAGCAGAGATGCCGGACAGGGGAACGAGCAGTACTTC.